The T cell receptor beta chain under discussion was sequenced for a study of blood T cell repertoires in COVID-19. Study-level information: Material from acute and convalescent COVID-19 was sourced from the United States, Italy and Spain.

V dropped 2 bases and J dropped 4 bases, with 29 bases sitting between them. There are 20 residues in the CDR3. Germline V gene sequence: CDR1 LGHNT, CDR2 FRNRAP. Per the original data handling: From reference gene primer amplification, estimates of nucleated cell counts were derived. Measured with immunoSEQ multiplex PCR; TCRdb has only the in-frame clones, and not every one. Clone size and V and J calls were adopted from that table, with D and trimming inferred from the DNA. Altogether 110,000 or so clones are present, under 80% being singletons, with the ten largest covering roughly 21%. The specimen sequenced was peripheral blood. This clonotype was obtained from a woman aged 70 to 79 with acute or convalescent COVID-19. The chain is built from TRBV12-5 and TRBJ1-1, with unresolved D. The CDR3 reads CASGLLAGVQRRGGRTEAFF. The CDR3 DNA reads TGTGCTAGTGGTTTGTTAGCCGGTGTCCAACGCCGAGGAGGACGCACTGAAGCTTTCTTT. The full variable domain, completed using reference TRBV12-5 and TRBJ1-1, is DARVTQTPRHKVTEMGQEVTMRCQPILGHNTVFWYRQTMMQGLELLAYFRNRAPLDDSGMPKDRFSAEMPDATLATLKIQPSEPRDSAVYFCASGLLAGVQRRGGRTEAFFGQGTRLTVV.